The present T cell receptor (beta chain) was sequenced within a study of T cells after somatic rescue of genetic block. The germline CDR1 and CDR2 sequences are SGHRS and YFSETQ. The CDR3 length is 12 residues. The V end lost 1 base, the J end lost 3 bases, and 5 bases lay between the germline ends. Using immunoSEQ multiplex PCR, the repertoire was profiled, and TCRdb retains in-frame clones only, with some absent. The table records approximately 11,000 clones, 78% of them present only once. This clone was seen a few times. The sample was peripheral blood mononuclear cells (PBMCs). The receptor comes from a boy between 10 and 17 years old. The chain uses TRBV5-1 and TRBJ2-7; D gene ambiguous. CDR3 in DNA: TGCGCCAGCAGCTTGAGTGGCTACGAGCAGTACTTC. It yields the protein CASSLSGYEQYF.